The T cell receptor beta chain described here comes from a study of T cell changes during pregnancy in multiple sclerosis. Regarding this clone: Sequence at one end of the junction differs from germline and may be a read error.

CDR1 and CDR2 (germline): LGHNA, YSLEER. This CDR3 contains 16 residues. Generated by immunoSEQ multiplex PCR, the TCRdb table keeps only in-frame clones and is missing some. The table has 60,000 or so clones, more than 80% seen once. The starting material was peripheral blood, obtained in the first trimester of pregnancy. The TCR comes from a female donor in good health, enrolled as a control in a pregnancy study. The chain links TRBV4-3 to TRBJ2-1; 8 positions match TRBD2. The CDR3 region is CASSQGAGGALEEQFF. CDR3 nucleotides: TGCGCCAGCAGTCAAGGGGCGGGGGGTGCCCTCGAGGAGCAGTTCTTC.